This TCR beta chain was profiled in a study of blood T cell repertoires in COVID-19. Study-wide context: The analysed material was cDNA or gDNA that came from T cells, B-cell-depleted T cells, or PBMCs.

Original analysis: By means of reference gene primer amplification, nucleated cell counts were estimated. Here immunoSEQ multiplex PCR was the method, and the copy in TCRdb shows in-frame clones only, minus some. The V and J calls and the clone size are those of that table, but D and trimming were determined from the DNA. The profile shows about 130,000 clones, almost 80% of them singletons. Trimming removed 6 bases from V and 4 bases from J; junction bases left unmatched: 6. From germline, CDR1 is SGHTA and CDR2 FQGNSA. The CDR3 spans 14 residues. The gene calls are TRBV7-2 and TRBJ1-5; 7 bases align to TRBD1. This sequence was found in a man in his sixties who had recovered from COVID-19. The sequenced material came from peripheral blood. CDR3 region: CASRLQGTNQPQHF. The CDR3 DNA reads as TGTGCCAGCAGGCTACAGGGGACTAATCAGCCCCAGCATTTT.